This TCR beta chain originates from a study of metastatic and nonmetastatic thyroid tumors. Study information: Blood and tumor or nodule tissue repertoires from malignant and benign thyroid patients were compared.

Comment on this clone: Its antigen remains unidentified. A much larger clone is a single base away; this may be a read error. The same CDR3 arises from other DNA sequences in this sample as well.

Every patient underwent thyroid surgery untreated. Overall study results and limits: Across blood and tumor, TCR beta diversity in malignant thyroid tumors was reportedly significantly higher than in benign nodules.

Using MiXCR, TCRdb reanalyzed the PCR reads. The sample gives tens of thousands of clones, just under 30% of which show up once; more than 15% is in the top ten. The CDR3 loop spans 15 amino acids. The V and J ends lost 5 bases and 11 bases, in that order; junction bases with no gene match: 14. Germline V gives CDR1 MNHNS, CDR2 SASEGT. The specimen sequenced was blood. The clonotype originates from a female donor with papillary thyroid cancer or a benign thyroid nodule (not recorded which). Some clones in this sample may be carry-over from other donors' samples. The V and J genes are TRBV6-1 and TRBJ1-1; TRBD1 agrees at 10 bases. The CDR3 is CASSIWGQGPNEAFF. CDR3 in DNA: TGTGCCAGCAGTATTTGGGGACAGGGGCCAAATGAGGCTTTCTTT.